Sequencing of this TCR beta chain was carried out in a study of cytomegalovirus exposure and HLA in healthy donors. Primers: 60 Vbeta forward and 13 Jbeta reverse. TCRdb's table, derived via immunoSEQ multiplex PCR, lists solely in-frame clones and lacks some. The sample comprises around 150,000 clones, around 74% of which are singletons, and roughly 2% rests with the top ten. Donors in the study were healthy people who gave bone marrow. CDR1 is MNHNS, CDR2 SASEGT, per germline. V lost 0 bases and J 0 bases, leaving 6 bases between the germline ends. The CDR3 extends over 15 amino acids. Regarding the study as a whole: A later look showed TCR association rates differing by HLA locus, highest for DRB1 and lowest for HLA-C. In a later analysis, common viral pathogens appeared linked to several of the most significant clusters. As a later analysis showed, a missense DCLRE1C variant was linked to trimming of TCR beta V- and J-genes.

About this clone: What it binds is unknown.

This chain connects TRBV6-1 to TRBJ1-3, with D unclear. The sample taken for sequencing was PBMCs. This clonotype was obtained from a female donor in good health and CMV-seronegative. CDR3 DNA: TGTGCCAGCAGTGAAGCCTTGTCCTCTGGAAACACCATATATTTT. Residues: CASSEALSSGNTIYF.